This is a list of T cell receptor beta chains from one sample in a study of blood T cell repertoires in COVID-19. Assay: immunoSEQ multiplex PCR; the TCRdb copy retains only in-frame clones and omits some. The sample has roughly 120,000 clones; approximately 80% are singletons. Source material: peripheral blood. The receptors originated from a woman at least 80 years old with active or convalescent COVID-19. CDR3s include the opening cysteine and the closing phenylalanine or tryptophan. Each record gives: J gene, V gene, CDR3 length, D gene, clone size, CDR3 protein, CDR3 DNA. The D gene is left open where the match is weak. Some rows mark clone size as missing; the rest say once, few, many or name a class of expanded clone.

>TRBJ1-2|TRBV7-8|13|.|.
CASSSARNYGYTF
TGTGCCAGCAGCTCCGCCAGGAACTATGGCTACACCTTC
>TRBJ2-1|TRBV5-1|16|TRBD2|.
CASSLWSSGRYNEQFF
TGCGCCAGCAGCTTGTGGTCTAGCGGGAGATACAATGAGCAGTTCTTC
>TRBJ1-5|TRBV6-1|12|.|.
CASTETIQPQHF
TGTGCCAGCACTGAAACTATTCAGCCCCAGCATTTT
>TRBJ2-7|TRBV19|14|.|once
CASSIRDTVDEQYF
TGTGCCAGTAGTATCCGGGACACAGTGGACGAGCAGTACTTC
>TRBJ1-6|TRBV10-3|14|.|.
CAISGRADNSPLHF
TGTGCCATCAGTGGGCGGGCGGATAATTCACCCCTCCACTTT
>TRBJ2-1|TRBV6-6|16|TRBD2|.
CASSYPRTSGSDEQFF
TGTGCCAGCAGTTACCCGAGGACTAGCGGGAGTGATGAGCAGTTCTTC
>TRBJ1-5|TRBV29-1|13|.|few
CSVALGVNQPQHF
TGCAGCGTTGCCCTAGGGGTCAATCAGCCCCAGCATTTT
>TRBJ2-3|TRBV30|12|.|.
CAWSVPSSTQYF
TGTGCCTGGAGTGTCCCTTCGAGTACGCAGTATTTT
>TRBJ1-2|TRBV12-3/TRBV12-4|12|.|.
CASTLGQGGYTF
TGTGCCAGCACCCTCGGGCAGGGGGGCTACACCTTC
>TRBJ1-2|TRBV10-3|14|.|.
CAISDTAVGYGYTF
TGTGCCATCAGTGACACCGCTGTCGGGTATGGCTACACCTTC
>TRBJ1-1|TRBV5-1|14|.|once
CASSRAGLNTEAFF
TGCGCCAGCAGCCGCGCAGGGTTGAACACTGAAGCTTTCTTT
>TRBJ2-3|TRBV5-1|14|.|.
CASSLRFSTDTQYF
TGCGCCAGCAGCTTGCGGTTTAGCACAGATACGCAGTATTTT
>TRBJ2-1|TRBV5-1|13|TRBD1|.
CASSLGTANEQFF
TGCGCCAGCAGCCTAGGGACAGCCAATGAGCAGTTCTTC
>TRBJ1-1|TRBV3-1/TRBV3-2|13|.|few
CASSQVRAAEAFF
TGTGCCAGCAGCCAAGTTCGTGCAGCTGAAGCTTTCTTT
>TRBJ2-3|TRBV28|13|.|.
CASSLGSADTQYF
TGTGCCAGCAGTTTAGGGAGCGCAGATACGCAGTATTTT
>TRBJ1-2|TRBV5-1|15|.|once
CASSLDRRSGYGYTF
TGCGCCAGCAGCTTGGATAGGAGATCCGGCTATGGCTACACCTTC
>TRBJ1-5|TRBV19|14|.|.
CASSSRTSNQPQHF
TGTGCCAGTAGTAGCAGGACAAGCAATCAGCCCCAGCATTTT
>TRBJ2-5|TRBV11-2|17|.|many
CASSYLAKRGRQETQYF
TGTGCCAGCAGCTATTTGGCAAAGAGAGGGCGGCAAGAGACCCAGTACTTC
>TRBJ2-6|TRBV5-1|13|.|.
CASSLRQRDVLTF
TGCGCCAGCAGCTTAAGGCAGAGGGACGTCCTGACTTTC
>TRBJ2-1|TRBV6-5|16|TRBD2|once
CASSLPRDYNLRGQFF
TGTGCCAGCAGTTTACCTCGGGACTACAACTTACGGGGGCAGTTCTTC
>TRBJ2-5|TRBV14|19|TRBD2|.
CASSPLPLAEWAGQETQYF
TGTGCCAGCAGCCCGCTCCCACTAGCGGAGTGGGCCGGCCAAGAGACCCAGTACTTC
>TRBJ2-2|TRBV28|15|TRBD2|.
CATVTGGHGTGELFF
TGTGCCACCGTTACGGGGGGGCACGGCACCGGGGAGCTGTTTTTT
>TRBJ2-3|TRBV6-5|15|TRBD2|.
CASSTTSGRGDTQYF
TGTGCCAGCAGCACGACTAGCGGGAGGGGGGATACGCAGTATTTT
>TRBJ2-7|TRBV28|15|TRBD2|.
CASSPAGTATYEQYF
TGTGCCAGCAGCCCAGCGGGGACGGCTACCTACGAGCAGTACTTC
>TRBJ2-1|TRBV6-5|15|TRBD2|.
CASSYGASGNMKQFF
TGTGCCAGCAGTTACGGAGCTAGCGGGAATATGAAGCAGTTCTTC
>TRBJ2-5|TRBV19|15|TRBD2|.
CASSLASGGQETQYF
TGTGCCAGTAGCTTGGCTAGCGGGGGCCAAGAGACCCAGTACTTC
>TRBJ2-5|TRBV7-9|15|.|.
CASSSLSSTQETQYF
TGTGCCAGCAGCTCTCTTAGTTCAACCCAAGAGACCCAGTACTTC
>TRBJ2-1|TRBV5-6|17|TRBD1|.
CASSPWTGGLAYNEQFF
TGTGCCAGCAGCCCGTGGACAGGTGGGCTAGCCTACAATGAGCAGTTCTTC
>TRBJ1-5|TRBV19|12|.|few
CASGPRGQPQHF
TGTGCTTCGGGACCGCGGGGGCAGCCCCAGCATTTT
>TRBJ1-1|TRBV6-1|14|.|.
CASSERSRNTEAFF
TGTGCCAGCAGTGAACGTAGCAGGAACACTGAAGCTTTCTTT
>TRBJ2-2|TRBV5-1|15|TRBD2|.
CASSAGLAGTGELFF
TGCGCCAGCAGTGCCGGACTAGCGGGAACCGGGGAGCTGTTTTTT
>TRBJ2-7|TRBV7-9|15|TRBD2|once
CASSLEAAGVYEQYF
TGTGCCAGCAGCTTAGAGGCAGCGGGAGTCTACGAGCAGTACTTC
>TRBJ2-1|TRBV10-1|19|TRBD2|.
CASSALGLAGEPSYNEQFF
TGCGCCAGCAGTGCTCTGGGACTAGCGGGAGAGCCATCCTACAATGAGCAGTTCTTC
>TRBJ2-3|TRBV3-1/TRBV3-2|15|.|.
CASSLVSTSTDTQYF
TGTGCCAGCAGCCTTGTCTCCACTAGCACAGATACGCAGTATTTT
>TRBJ2-7|TRBV5-6|15|.|.
CASSPRGLGSLEQYF
TGTGCCAGCAGCCCCCGGGGACTTGGGTCCCTCGAGCAGTACTTC
>TRBJ2-6|TRBV18|15|.|.
CASSPPNTGANVLTF
TGTGCCAGCTCACCACCGAACACTGGGGCCAACGTCCTGACTTTC
>TRBJ1-1|TRBV14|18|.|.
CASSQEARGSGERTEAFF
TGTGCCAGCAGCCAAGAAGCAAGGGGATCAGGGGAGAGGACTGAAGCTTTCTTT
>TRBJ2-7|TRBV12-3/TRBV12-4|13|.|.
CASREQGRGEQYF
TGTGCCAGCAGAGAACAGGGAAGGGGCGAGCAGTACTTC
>TRBJ1-6|TRBV3-1/TRBV3-2|16|TRBD1|few
CASSKGDSGGVSPLHF
TGTGCCAGCAGCAAGGGGGACAGTGGCGGTGTGTCACCCCTCCACTTT